The next 22 T cell receptor beta chains were all read from a single sample in a study of blood T cell repertoires in COVID-19. This table comes from immunoSEQ multiplex PCR, and its TCRdb copy is limited to in-frame clones, with some not included. The repertoire has around 200,000 clones, 83% of them found once; the top ten carry 7% to 10%. The sequenced sample consisted of peripheral blood. These receptors originate from a woman aged 45 to 65 with acute or convalescent COVID-19.

This chain links TRBV7-9 with TRBJ2-2; 7 bases align to TRBD1. The ends lost 5 bases at V and 3 bases at J; junction bases unmatched: 9. The CDR3 length is 16 residues. The V gene's germline CDR1 is SEHNR and CDR2 FQNEAQ (reference sequence). CDR3 sequence reads: CASSQLGGSHTGELFF. The CDR3 DNA follows: TGTGCCAGCAGCCAGCTAGGGGGCTCCCACACCGGGGAGCTGTTTTTT.

V gene TRBV7-2 combines with J gene TRBJ2-5; 9 nucleotides match TRBD2. Germline CDR1 SGHTA, CDR2 FQGNSA. This CDR3 has 20 amino acids. V shed 0 bases, J shed 0 bases, and the junction held 14 bases outside the gene matches. CDR3 sequence reads: CASSLAVFEREDPYQETQYF. The CDR3 bases are TGTGCCAGCAGCTTAGCGGTTTTCGAGCGGGAGGATCCCTACCAAGAGACCCAGTACTTC.

J is TRBJ1-5 and V is TRBV10-3, with D tentatively TRBD1 (6 bases). The CDR3 contains 18 residues. Trimming took off 0 bases at V and 5 bases at J, with 20 bases between the two ends. Germline V lookup: CDR1 ENHRY, CDR2 SYGVKD. The chain's CDR3 is CAISESRMGSGGDQPQHF. CDR3 nucleotide sequence: TGTGCCATCAGTGAGTCAAGGATGGGTTCGGGGGGCGATCAGCCCCAGCATTTT.

V gene TRBV27 combines with J gene TRBJ2-5, with 10 positions matching TRBD1. The CDR3 extends over 15 amino acids. Germline CDR1 MNHEY, CDR2 SMNVEV (reference sequence). The V gene end was trimmed by 6 bases and the J gene end by 4 bases; junction bases not matched to a gene: 8. The DNA for the CDR3 is TGTGCCAGCAGCCCCAGGACAGGGGGAACAGAGACCCAGTACTTC. It is translated as CASSPRTGGTETQYF.

The sample holds one count of this clone. V usage is TRBV4-2 and J usage is TRBJ2-3, with 10 nucleotides matching TRBD2. Germline CDR1 LGHNA, CDR2 YNFKEQ. This CDR3 is 17 amino acids long. V was pared by 0 bases and J by 0 bases, with 3 bases of the junction left unmatched. CDR3 residues: CASSQDKAGGSTDTQYF. The CDR3 DNA reads TGTGCCAGCAGCCAAGATAAAGCGGGAGGGAGCACAGATACGCAGTATTTT.

This sequence joins TRBV9 and TRBJ2-1, with no clear D. Germline V gene sequence: CDR1 SGDLS, CDR2 YYNGEE. The CDR3 is made up of 15 amino acids. V lost 0 bases to trimming and J lost 0 bases, with 7 bases between them. DNA for the CDR3: TGTGCCAGCAGCGTAGGGTTTAGCTCCTACAATGAGCAGTTCTTC. Its translation is CASSVGFSSYNEQFF.

V is TRBV10-2 and J is TRBJ2-1; 7 positions match TRBD2. CDR1 and CDR2 from the germline V gene are WSHSY and SAAADI. V lost 7 bases and J lost 3; bases outside the gene matches: 12. The CDR3 contains 16 residues. Written as DNA, the CDR3 is TGCGCCAGCACGGGGAGGGCGGGAAGGGGCTACAATGAGCAGTTCTTC. Amino acid sequence: CASTGRAGRGYNEQFF.

The chain links TRBV7-9 to TRBJ1-2, with 11 positions matching TRBD1. This CDR3 spans 15 amino acids. V gave up 1 base and J gave up 7 bases; unmatched junction bases: 5. Looked up from germline, CDR1 is SEHNR and CDR2 is FQNEAQ (reference sequence). This CDR3 reads CASSLGGQGGSGYTF. In DNA form, the CDR3 reads TGTGCCAGCAGCTTAGGGGGACAGGGGGGATCTGGCTACACCTTC.

This chain joins TRBV10-2 and TRBJ1-5; TRBD1 is a possible D gene (5 bases). In germline, CDR1 is WSHSY, CDR2 SAAADI. The V gene lost 6 bases and the J gene lost 2 bases, with 17 bases spanning the gap. The CDR3 sequence is 16 residues long. CDR3 sequence reads: CASRDQTGGGNQPQHF. The CDR3 DNA is TGCGCCAGCAGGGATCAAACGGGGGGAGGCAATCAGCCCCAGCATTTT.

The chain employs TRBV28 and TRBJ1-1, with 7 positions matching TRBD1. The CDR3 totals 16 residues. The V segment lost 6 bases and the J segment 0 bases; nucleotides outside the gene matches: 10. CDR1 is MDHEN, CDR2 SYDVKM, per germline. CDR3 protein: CASRSAPGQMNTEAFF. The CDR3 DNA is TGTGCCAGCAGATCGGCACCGGGACAGATGAACACTGAAGCTTTCTTT.

V is TRBV6-5 and J is TRBJ1-2, with 8 bases lining up with TRBD1. The trim removed 8 bases at V and 4 bases at J, leaving 6 bases unmatched. The germline gives CDR1 MNHEY, CDR2 SVGAGI. The CDR3 is 13 amino acids. CDR3 bases: TGTGCCAGCGAGGGACAGGAGGTCTATGGCTACACCTTC. It is translated as CASEGQEVYGYTF.

The chain links TRBV7-2 to TRBJ2-3; 8 bases agree with TRBD2. Germline V gene lookup returns CDR1 SGHTA and CDR2 FQGNSA. V dropped 1 base and J dropped 6; count of bases not matched to a gene: 12. The CDR3 has 17 residues. Written as DNA, the CDR3 is TGTGCCAGCAGCTTAGTCCCGGGAGGGCCGACCCGGGATACGCAGTATTTT. Translated, it gives CASSLVPGGPTRDTQYF.

The rearrangement links TRBV6-1 to TRBJ1-6; TRBD1 is a possible D gene (6 bases). CDR3 length equals 14 residues. Looked up from germline, CDR1 is MNHNS and CDR2 is SASEGT. V was trimmed by 3 bases and J by 9 bases, leaving 12 bases between them. Here the CDR3 DNA reads TGTGCCAGCAGTGACCGGGACACGATTTCACCCCTCCACTTT. It codes for CASSDRDTISPLHF.

V gene TRBV7-2 combines with J gene TRBJ2-2, with D possibly matching TRBD2 (6 bases). This CDR3 region has 15 residues. V was clipped by 5 bases and J by 1 base, with 11 bases between them. Germline CDR1 reads SGHTA; CDR2 reads FQGNSA. The CDR3 here is CASSPGGMNTGELFF. The CDR3 DNA is TGTGCCAGCAGCCCCGGAGGGATGAACACCGGGGAGCTGTTTTTT.

This clone was seen more than once but under ten times. The chain recombines TRBV5-4 with TRBJ2-1; 9 positions agree with TRBD2. The CDR3 sequence is 15 residues long. V lost 2 bases, J lost 5 bases, and 5 bases stayed unmatched. Germline V CDR1 and CDR2: SGHNT, YYREEE (reference sequence). The CDR3 is CASSFAPSGNNEQFF. CDR3 nucleotide sequence: TGTGCCAGCAGCTTTGCGCCTAGCGGGAACAATGAGCAGTTCTTC.

This clone was detected only once. The V and J genes are TRBV2 and TRBJ2-3; possibly TRBD2 for D (6 bases). The germline CDR1 and CDR2 sequences are SNHLY and FYNNEI. V was trimmed by 10 bases and J by 2 bases, leaving 16 bases between them. This CDR3 region has 14 residues. The CDR3 DNA reads TGTGCCACGGGGGTAGCGGCGGTCACAGATACGCAGTATTTT. This codes for CATGVAAVTDTQYF.

This rearrangement joins TRBV6-5 to TRBJ1-5; 8 bases are a match to TRBD1. In germline, CDR1 is MNHEY, CDR2 SVGAGI. The CDR3 sequence is 12 residues long. Germline trimming cut 6 bases from V and 10 bases from J; bases unmatched to any gene: 5. The CDR3 is CASRTGASPQHF. In nucleotides, the CDR3 is TGTGCCAGCAGGACAGGGGCCAGCCCCCAGCATTTT.

This clone was recorded at least ten times. This chain connects TRBV11-2 to TRBJ2-3, with TRBD2 matching over 8 bases. V was clipped by 1 base and J by 3 bases; unmatched bases: 12. Germline V gene data show CDR1 as SGHAT and CDR2 as FQNNGV. CDR3 length: 18 residues. The CDR3 nucleotides are TGTGCCAGCAGCTTAGGATGGCTAACTAGCGGATTAACAGATACGCAGTATTTT. Translating it yields CASSLGWLTSGLTDTQYF.

This chain uses TRBV10-3 with TRBJ1-5; no firm D call. Germline lookup yields CDR1 ENHRY and CDR2 SYGVKD. Deletions cut 8 bases from V and 7 bases from J, with 15 bases between. CDR3 length equals 13 residues. CDR3 protein: CAIGGGELQPQHF. The CDR3 nucleotides are TGTGCCATCGGCGGAGGAGAATTACAGCCCCAGCATTTT.

This chain links TRBV21-1 with TRBJ2-1; the DNA was not used to check the table's D call, TRBD2. TRBV21-1 is described as a pseudogene. The CDR3 contains 19 residues. The CDR3 bases are TGTGCCAGCAGCAAAGGTCCGAAGGGACTAGCGGGACCTACGGATGAGCAGTTCTTC. Protein product: CASSKGPKGLAGPTDEQFF.

The rearrangement links TRBV4-1 to TRBJ2-4, with 8 bases lining up with TRBD2. CDR3 length equals 18 residues. V shed 0 bases, J shed 0 bases, and the junction held 7 bases outside the gene matches. The germline V gene has CDR1 MGHRA and CDR2 YSYEKL. Written as DNA, the CDR3 is TGCGCCAGCAGCCAAGAGGTAACTAGCGGTCTAGCCAAAAACATTCAGTACTTC. Its protein is CASSQEVTSGLAKNIQYF.

The chain is built from TRBV4-2 and TRBJ1-2; D perhaps matches TRBD1 (6 bases). Looked up from germline, CDR1 is LGHNA and CDR2 is YNFKEQ. The length of the CDR3 is 16 residues. V lost 0 bases and J 7 bases, leaving 18 bases between the germline ends. The CDR3 sequence: CASSQEWWGREGGYTF. The CDR3 DNA follows: TGTGCCAGCAGCCAAGAATGGTGGGGGCGTGAGGGTGGCTACACCTTC.